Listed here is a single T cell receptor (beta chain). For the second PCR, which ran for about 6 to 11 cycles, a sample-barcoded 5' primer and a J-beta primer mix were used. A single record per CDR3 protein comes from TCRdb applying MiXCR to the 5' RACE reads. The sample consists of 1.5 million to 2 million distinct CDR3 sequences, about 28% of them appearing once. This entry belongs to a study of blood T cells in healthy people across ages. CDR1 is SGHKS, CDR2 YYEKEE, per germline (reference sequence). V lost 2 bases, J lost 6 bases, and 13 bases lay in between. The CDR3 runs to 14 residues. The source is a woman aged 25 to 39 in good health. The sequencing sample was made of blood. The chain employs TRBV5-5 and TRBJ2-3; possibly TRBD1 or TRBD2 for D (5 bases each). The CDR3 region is CASSLQAGGDTQYF. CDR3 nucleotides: TGTGCCAGCAGCTTACAGGCTGGCGGGGATACGCAGTATTTT.